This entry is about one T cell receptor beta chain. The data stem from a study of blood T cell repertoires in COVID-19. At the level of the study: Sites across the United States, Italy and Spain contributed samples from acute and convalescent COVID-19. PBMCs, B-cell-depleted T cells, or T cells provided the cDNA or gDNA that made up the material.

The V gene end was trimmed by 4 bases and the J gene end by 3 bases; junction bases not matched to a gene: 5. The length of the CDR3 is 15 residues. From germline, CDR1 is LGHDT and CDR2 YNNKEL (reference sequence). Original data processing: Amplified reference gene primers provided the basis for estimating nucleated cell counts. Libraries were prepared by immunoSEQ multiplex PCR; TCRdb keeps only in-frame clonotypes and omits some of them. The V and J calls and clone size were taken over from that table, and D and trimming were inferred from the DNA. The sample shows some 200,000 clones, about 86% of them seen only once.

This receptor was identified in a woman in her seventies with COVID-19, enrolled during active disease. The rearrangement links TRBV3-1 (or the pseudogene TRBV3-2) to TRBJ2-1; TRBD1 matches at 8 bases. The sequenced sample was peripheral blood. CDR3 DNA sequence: TGTGCCAGCAGCCGTGGACAGGGTTTCTACAATGAGCAGTTCTTC. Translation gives CASSRGQGFYNEQFF.